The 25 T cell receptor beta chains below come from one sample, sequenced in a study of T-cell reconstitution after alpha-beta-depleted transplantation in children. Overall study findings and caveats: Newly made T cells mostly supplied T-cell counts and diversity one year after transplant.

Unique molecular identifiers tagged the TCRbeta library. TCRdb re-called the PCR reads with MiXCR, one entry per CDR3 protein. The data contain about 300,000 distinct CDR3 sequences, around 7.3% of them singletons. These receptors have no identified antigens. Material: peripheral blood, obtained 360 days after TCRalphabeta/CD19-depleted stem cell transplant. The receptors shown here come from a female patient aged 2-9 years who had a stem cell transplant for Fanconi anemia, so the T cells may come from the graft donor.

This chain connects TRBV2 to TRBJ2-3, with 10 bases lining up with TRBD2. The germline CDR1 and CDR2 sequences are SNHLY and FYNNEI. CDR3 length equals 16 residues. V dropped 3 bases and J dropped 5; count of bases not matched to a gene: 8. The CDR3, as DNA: TGTGCCAGCAGTGATTGGGCTAGCGGGGGTCAAGATACGCAGTATTTT. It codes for CASSDWASGGQDTQYF.

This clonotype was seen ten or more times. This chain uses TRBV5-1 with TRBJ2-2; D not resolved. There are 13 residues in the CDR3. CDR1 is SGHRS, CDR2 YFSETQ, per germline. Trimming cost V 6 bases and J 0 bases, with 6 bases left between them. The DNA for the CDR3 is TGCGCCAGCACTGGAGCGAACACCGGGGAGCTGTTTTTT. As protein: CASTGANTGELFF. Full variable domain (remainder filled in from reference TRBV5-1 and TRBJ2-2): KAGVTQTPRYLIKTRGQQVTLSCSPISGHRSVSWYQQTPGQGLQFLFEYFSETQRNKGNFPGRFSGRQFSNSRSEMNVSTLELGDSALYLCASTGANTGELFFGEGSRLTVL.

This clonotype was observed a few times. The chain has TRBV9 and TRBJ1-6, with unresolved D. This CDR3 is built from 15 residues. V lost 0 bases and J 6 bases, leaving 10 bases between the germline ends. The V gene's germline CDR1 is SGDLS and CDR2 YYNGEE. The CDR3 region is CASSVATASNSPLHF. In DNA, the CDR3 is TGTGCCAGCAGCGTAGCGACCGCTAGTAATTCACCCCTCCACTTT.

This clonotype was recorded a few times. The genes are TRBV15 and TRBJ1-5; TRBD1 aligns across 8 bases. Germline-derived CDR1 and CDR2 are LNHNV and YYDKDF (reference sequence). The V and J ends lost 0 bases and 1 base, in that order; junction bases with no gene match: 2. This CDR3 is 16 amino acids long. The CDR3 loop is CATSRDRQGSNQPQHF. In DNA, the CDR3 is TGTGCCACCAGCAGAGACCGACAGGGGAGCAATCAGCCCCAGCATTTT.

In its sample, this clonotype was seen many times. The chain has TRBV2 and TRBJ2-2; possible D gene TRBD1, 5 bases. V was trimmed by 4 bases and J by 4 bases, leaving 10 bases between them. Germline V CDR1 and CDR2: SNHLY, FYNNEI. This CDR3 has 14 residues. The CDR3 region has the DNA TGTGCCAGCAGTGCAGGGATCACCACCGGGGAGCTGTTTTTT. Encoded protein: CASSAGITTGELFF.

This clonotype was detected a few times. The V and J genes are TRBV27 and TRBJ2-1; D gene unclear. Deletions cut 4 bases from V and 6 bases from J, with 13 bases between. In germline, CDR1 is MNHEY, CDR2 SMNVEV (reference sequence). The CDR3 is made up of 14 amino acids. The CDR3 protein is CASSSVDFFNEQFF. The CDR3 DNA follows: TGTGCCAGCAGTTCTGTCGACTTCTTCAATGAGCAGTTCTTC.

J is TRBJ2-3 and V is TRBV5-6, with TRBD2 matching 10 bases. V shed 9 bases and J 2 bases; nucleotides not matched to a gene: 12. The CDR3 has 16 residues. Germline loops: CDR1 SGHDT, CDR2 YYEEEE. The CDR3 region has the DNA TGTGCCACCGACTCTTTGAGCGGGGGGGCCACAGATACGCAGTATTTT. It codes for CATDSLSGGATDTQYF. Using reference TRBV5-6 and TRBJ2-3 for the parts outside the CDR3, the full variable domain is DAGVTQSPTHLIKTRGQQVTLRCSPKSGHDTVSWYQQALGQGPQFIFQYYEEEERQRGNFPDRFSGHQFPNYSSELNVNALLLGDSALYLCATDSLSGGATDTQYFGPGTRLTVL.

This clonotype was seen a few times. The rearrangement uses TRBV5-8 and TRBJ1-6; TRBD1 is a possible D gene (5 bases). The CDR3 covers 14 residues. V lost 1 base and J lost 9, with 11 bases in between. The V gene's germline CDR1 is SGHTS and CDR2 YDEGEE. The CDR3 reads CASSLWGKSSPLHF. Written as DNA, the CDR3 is TGTGCCAGCAGCTTGTGGGGGAAGAGTTCACCCCTCCACTTT.

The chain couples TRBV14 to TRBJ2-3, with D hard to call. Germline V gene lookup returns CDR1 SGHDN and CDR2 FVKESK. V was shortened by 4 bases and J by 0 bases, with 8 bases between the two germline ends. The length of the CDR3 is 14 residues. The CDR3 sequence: CASSREPSTDTQYF. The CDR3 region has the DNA TGTGCCAGCAGCCGCGAACCTAGCACAGATACGCAGTATTTT.

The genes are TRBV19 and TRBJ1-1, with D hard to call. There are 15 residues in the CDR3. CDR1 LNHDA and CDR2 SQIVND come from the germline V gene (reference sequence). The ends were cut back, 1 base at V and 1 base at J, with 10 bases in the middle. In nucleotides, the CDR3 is TGTGCCAGTAGTATAGGGCCAGCCAAGAACACTGAAGCTTTCTTT. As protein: CASSIGPAKNTEAFF.

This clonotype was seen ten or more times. The chain's CDR3 is CASSLDRVTEAFF. The DNA of the CDR3 is TGTGCCAGTTCTCTCGACAGGGTGACTGAAGCTTTCTTT. The chain combines TRBV6-5 with TRBJ1-1, with 7 bases fitting TRBD1. The CDR3 is made up of 13 amino acids. Germline CDR1 is MNHEY and CDR2 is SVGAGI. V gave up 9 bases and J gave up 5 bases; unmatched junction bases: 9.

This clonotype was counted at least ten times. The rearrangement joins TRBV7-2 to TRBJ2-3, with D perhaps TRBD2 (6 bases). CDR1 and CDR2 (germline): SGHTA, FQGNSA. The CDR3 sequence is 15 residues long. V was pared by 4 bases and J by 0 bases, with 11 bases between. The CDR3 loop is CASSYPGTSTDTQYF. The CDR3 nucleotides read TGTGCCAGCAGCTACCCCGGGACTAGCACAGATACGCAGTATTTT.

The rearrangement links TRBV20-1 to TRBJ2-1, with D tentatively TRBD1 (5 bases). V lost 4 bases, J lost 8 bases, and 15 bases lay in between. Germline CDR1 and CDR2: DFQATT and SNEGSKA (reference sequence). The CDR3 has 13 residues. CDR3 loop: CSATPDSRDEQFF. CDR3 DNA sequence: TGCAGTGCTACTCCTGACAGTCGGGATGAGCAGTTCTTC.

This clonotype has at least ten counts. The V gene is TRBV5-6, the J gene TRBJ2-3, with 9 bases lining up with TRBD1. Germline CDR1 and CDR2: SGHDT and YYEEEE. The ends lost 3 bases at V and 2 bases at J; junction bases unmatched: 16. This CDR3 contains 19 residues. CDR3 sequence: CASSSYTFIGTGPTDTQYF. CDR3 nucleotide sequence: TGTGCCAGCAGCTCCTACACTTTCATCGGGACAGGGCCCACAGATACGCAGTATTTT.

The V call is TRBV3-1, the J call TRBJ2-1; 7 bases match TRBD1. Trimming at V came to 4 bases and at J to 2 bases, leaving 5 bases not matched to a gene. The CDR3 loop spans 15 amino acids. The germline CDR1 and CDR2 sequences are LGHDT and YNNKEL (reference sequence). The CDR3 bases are TGTGCCAGCAGCCGATGGACAGGCGCCTACAATGAGCAGTTCTTC. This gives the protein CASSRWTGAYNEQFF.

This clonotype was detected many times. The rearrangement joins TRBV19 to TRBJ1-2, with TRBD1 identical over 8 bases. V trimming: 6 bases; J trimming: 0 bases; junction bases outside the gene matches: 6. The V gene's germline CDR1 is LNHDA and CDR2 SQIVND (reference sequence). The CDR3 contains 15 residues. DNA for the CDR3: TGTGCCAGTAGCCCGACAGGGGAAGCTAACTATGGCTACACCTTC. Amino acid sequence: CASSPTGEANYGYTF.

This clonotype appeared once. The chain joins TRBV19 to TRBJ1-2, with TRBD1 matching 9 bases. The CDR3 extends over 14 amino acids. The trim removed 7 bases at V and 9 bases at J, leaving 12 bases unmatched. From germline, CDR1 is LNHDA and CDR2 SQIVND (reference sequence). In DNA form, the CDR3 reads TGTGCCAGTACCTCACAGGGGGCGCGAAGCCGCTACACCTTC. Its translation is CASTSQGARSRYTF.

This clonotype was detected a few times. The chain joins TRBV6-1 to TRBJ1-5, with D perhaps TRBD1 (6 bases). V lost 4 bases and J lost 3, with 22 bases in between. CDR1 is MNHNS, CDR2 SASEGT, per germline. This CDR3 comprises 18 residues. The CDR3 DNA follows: TGTGCCAGCAGTGCCCCGGGATCCAGGGGCTTATCCAATCAGCCCCAGCATTTT. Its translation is CASSAPGSRGLSNQPQHF.

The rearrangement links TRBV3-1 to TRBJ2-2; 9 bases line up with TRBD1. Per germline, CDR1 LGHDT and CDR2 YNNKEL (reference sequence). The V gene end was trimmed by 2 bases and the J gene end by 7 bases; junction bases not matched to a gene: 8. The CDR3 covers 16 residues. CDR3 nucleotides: TGTGCCAGCAGCCAACACGGGACAGGGTTACACGGGGAGCTGTTTTTT. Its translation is CASSQHGTGLHGELFF.

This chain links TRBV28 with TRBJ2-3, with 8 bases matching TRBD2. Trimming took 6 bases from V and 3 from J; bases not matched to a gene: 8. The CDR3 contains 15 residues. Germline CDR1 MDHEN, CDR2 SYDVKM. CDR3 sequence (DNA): TGTGCCAGCAGGGACCTTAGCGGGGTTACAGATACGCAGTATTTT. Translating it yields CASRDLSGVTDTQYF. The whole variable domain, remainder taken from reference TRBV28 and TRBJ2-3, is DVKVTQSSRYLVKRTGEKVFLECVQDMDHENMFWYRQDPGLGLRLIYFSYDVKMKEKGDIPEGYSVSREKKERFSLILESASTNQTSMYLCASRDLSGVTDTQYFGPGTRLTVL.

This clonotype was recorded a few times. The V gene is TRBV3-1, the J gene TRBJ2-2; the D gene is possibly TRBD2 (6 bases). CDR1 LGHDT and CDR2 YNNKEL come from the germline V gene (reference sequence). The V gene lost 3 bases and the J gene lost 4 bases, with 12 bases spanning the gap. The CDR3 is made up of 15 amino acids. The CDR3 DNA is TGTGCCAGCAGCCAGCGGGAAGTGGGCACCGGGGAGCTGTTTTTT. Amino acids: CASSQREVGTGELFF.

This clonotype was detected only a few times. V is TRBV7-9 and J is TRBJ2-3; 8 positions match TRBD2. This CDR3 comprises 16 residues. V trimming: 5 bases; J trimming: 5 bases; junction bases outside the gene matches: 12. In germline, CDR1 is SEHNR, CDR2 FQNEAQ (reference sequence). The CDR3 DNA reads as TGTGCCAGCAGCGACTCAGGGACTAGAAAAGTAGATACGCAGTATTTT. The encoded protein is CASSDSGTRKVDTQYF.

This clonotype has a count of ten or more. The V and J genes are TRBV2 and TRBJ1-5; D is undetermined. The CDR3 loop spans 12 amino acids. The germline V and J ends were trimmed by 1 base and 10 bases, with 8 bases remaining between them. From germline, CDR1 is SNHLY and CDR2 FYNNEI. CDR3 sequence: CASSEGRRPQHF. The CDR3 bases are TGTGCCAGCAGTGAAGGGAGGCGTCCCCAGCATTTT. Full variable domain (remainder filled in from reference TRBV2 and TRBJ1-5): EPEVTQTPSHQVTQMGQEVILRCVPISNHLYFYWYRQILGQKVEFLVSFYNNEISEKSEIFDDQFSVERPDGSNFTLKIRSTKLEDSAMYFCASSEGRRPQHFGDGTRLSIL.

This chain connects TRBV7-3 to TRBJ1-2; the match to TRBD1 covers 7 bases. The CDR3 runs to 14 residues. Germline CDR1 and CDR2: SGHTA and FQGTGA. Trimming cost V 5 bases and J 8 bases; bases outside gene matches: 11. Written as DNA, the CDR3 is TGTGCCAGCAGCCCTACCCAGGGGGTCGGCGGCTACACCTTC. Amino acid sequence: CASSPTQGVGGYTF.

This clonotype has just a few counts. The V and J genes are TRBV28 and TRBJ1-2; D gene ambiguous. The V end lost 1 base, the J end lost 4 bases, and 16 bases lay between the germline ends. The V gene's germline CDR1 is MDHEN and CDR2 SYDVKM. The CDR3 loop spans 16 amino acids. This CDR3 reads CASSLSSVDLVYGYTF. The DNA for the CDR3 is TGTGCCAGCAGTTTATCGTCCGTAGACTTGGTCTATGGCTACACCTTC.